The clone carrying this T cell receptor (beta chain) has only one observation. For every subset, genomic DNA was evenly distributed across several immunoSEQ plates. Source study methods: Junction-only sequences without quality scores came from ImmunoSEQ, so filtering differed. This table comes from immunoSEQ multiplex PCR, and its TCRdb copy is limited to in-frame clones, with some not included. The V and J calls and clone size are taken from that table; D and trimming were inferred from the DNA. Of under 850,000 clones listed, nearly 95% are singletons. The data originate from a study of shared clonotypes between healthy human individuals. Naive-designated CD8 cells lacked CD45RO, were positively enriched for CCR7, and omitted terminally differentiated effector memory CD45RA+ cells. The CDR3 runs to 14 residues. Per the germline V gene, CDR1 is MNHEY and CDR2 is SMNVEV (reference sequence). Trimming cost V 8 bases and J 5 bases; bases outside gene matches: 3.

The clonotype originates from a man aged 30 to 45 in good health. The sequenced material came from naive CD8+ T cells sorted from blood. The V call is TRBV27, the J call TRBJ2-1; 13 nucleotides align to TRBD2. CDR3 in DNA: TGTGCCAGCGGACTAGCGGGAGCAAACAATGAGCAGTTCTTC. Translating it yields CASGLAGANNEQFF.